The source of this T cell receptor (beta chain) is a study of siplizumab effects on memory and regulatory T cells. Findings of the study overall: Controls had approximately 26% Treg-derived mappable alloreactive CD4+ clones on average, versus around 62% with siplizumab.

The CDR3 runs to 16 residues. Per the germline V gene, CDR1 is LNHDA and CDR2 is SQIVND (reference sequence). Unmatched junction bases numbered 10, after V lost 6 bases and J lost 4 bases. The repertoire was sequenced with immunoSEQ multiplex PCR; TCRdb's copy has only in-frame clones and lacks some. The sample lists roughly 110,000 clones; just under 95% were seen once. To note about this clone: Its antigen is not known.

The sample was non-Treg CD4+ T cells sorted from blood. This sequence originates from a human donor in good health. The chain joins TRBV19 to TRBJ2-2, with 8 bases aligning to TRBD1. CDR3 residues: CASSRTGTSLTGELFF. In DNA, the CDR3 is TGTGCCAGTAGCCGGACAGGGACGAGTCTCACCGGGGAGCTGTTTTTT.